This T cell receptor beta chain emerged from a study of cytomegalovirus exposure and HLA in healthy donors. Researchers ran the PCR with 60 Vbeta and 13 Jbeta primers. As handled by the study authors: Later work found 80 million or so unique TCR beta chains, with about 10 million shared. Profiling relied on immunoSEQ multiplex PCR, and the TCRdb table lists in-frame clones only, not all of them. V and J calls plus clone size are reproduced from that table; the DNA served to infer D and trimming. The table lists about 260,000 clones, 70% to 90% of them singletons. Study-wide findings and caveats: Over 15,000 TCR beta sequences were associated with HLA alleles at 0.05 false discovery rate in a later analysis. Later analysis associated a missense DCLRE1C variant with TCR beta V- and J-gene trimming. Researchers reported that a few CMV-associated chains were confirmed in vitro as CMV antigen-specific.

To note about this clone: As yet, its antigen is unknown.

This CDR3 is built from 12 residues. Trimming took off 0 bases at V and 5 bases at J, with 3 bases between the two ends. Germline CDR1 reads SGHTA; CDR2 reads FQGNSA. This sequence joins TRBV7-2 and TRBJ2-3; D call uncertain. The receptor was isolated from a woman in her forties in good health and CMV-seropositive. Sequencing input: PBMCs. CDR3 in amino acids: CASSLAQDTQYF. CDR3 bases: TGTGCCAGCAGCTTAGCCCAAGATACGCAGTATTTT.